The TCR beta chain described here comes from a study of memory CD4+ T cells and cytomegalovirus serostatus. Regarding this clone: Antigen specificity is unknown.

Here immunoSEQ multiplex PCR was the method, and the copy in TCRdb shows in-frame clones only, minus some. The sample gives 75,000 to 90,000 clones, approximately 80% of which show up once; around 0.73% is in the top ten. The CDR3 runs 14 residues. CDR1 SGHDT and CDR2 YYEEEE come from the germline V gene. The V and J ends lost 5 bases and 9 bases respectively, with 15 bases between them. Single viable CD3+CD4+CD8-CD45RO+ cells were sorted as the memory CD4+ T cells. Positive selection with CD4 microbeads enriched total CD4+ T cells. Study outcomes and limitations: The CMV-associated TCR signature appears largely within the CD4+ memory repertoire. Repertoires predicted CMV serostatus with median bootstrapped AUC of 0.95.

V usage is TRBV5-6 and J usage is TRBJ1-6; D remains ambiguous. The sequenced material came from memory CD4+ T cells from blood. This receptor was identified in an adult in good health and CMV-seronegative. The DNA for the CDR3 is TGTGCCAGCAGATACGGGAAGAGGAGTTCACCCCTCCACTTT. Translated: CASRYGKRSSPLHF.